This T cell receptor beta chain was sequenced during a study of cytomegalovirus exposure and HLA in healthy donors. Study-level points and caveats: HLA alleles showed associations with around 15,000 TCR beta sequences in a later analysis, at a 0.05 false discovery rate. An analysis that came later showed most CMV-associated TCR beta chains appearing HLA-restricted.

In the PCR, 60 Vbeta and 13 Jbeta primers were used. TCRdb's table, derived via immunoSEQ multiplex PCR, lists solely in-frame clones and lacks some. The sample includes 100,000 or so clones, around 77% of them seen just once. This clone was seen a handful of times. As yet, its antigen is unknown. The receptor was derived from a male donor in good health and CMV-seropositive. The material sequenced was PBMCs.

CDR3: CASSWAGTHSPEAFF. In DNA, the CDR3 is TGTGCCAGCAGCTGGGCCGGGACTCACTCTCCTGAAGCTTTCTTT. V usage is TRBV7-6 and J usage is TRBJ1-1; D is possibly TRBD1 (5 bases). Germline assignment: CDR1 SGHVS and CDR2 FNYEAQ. The V end was cut by 4 bases, the J end by 6 bases, with 18 bases between. The CDR3 loop spans 15 amino acids.